This TCR beta chain came from a study of T cells after yellow fever vaccination. TCRdb reanalysed the 5' RACE reads using MiXCR and keeps one entry per CDR3 protein. The sample yields some 340,000 distinct CDR3 sequences, about 10% seen once. This clonotype was observed a few times. The V gene's germline CDR1 is LGHNT and CDR2 FRNRAP. This CDR3 is built from 13 residues. After removal of 7 bases from V and 9 bases from J, the junction contained 7 bases not matched to a gene. The TCR originated in a man between 18 and 29 years old who received the YFV17D yellow fever vaccine. This sample comprised CD4+ T cells sorted from PBMCs, obtained 45 days after the yellow fever booster vaccination. The chain combines TRBV12-5 with TRBJ2-1, with 9 bases aligning to TRBD1. The CDR3 is CASAGTGFFEQFF. The CDR3 nucleotides read TGTGCTAGTGCCGGGACAGGGTTTTTTGAGCAGTTCTTC.